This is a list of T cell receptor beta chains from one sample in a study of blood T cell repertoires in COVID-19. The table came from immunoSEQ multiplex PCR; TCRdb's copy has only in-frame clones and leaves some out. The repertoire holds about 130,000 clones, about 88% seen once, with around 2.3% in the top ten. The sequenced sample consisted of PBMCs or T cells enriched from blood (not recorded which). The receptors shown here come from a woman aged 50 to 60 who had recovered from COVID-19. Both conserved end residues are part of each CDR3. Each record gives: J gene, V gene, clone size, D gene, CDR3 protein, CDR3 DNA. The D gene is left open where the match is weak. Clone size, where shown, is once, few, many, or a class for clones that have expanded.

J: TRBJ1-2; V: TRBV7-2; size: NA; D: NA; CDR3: CASSLNMNYGYTF; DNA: TGTGCCAGCAGCTTAAATATGAACTATGGCTACACCTTC
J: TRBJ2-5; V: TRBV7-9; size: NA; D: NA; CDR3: CASSPGWETQYF; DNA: TGTGCCAGCAGCCCAGGGTGGGAGACCCAGTACTTC
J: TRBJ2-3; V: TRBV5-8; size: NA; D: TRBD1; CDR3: CASKKPGQGYTDTQYF; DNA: TGTGCCAGCAAAAAGCCGGGACAGGGATACACAGATACGCAGTATTTT
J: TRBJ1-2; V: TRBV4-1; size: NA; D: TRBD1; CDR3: CASSQTGGYGYTF; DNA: TGCGCCAGCAGCCAGACAGGGGGCTATGGCTACACCTTC
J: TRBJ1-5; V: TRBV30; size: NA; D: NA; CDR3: CAWSVPGDQPQHF; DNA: TGTGCCTGGAGTGTACCGGGGGATCAGCCCCAGCATTTT
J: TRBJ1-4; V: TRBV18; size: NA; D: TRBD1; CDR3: CASSLDRDEKLFF; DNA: TGTGCCAGCTCACTCGACAGGGATGAAAAACTGTTTTTT
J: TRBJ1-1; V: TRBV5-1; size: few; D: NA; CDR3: CASSLSPRPNTEAFF; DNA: TGCGCCAGCAGCTTGTCCCCTAGACCGAACACTGAAGCTTTCTTT
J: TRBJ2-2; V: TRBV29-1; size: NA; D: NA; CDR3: CSVEDRAVGELFF; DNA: TGCAGCGTTGAAGATAGAGCGGTCGGGGAGCTGTTTTTT
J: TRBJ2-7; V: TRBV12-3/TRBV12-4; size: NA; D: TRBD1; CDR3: CASSRDSTYEQYF; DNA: TGTGCCAGCAGTAGGGACAGCACCTACGAGCAGTACTTC
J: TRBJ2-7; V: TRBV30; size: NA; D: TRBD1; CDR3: CAWTPRTGWDEQYF; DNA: TGTGCCTGGACCCCGCGGACAGGGTGGGACGAGCAGTACTTC
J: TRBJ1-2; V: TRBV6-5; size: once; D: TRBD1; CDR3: CASRDGQGVYGYTF; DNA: TGTGCCAGCAGGGACGGACAGGGGGTTTATGGCTACACCTTC
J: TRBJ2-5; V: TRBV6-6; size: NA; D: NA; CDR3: CASSPRTEGETQYF; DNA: TGTGCCAGCAGTCCCCGGACAGAAGGCGAGACCCAGTACTTC
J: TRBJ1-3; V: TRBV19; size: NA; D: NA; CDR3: CATPGMGYTIYF; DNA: TGTGCCACCCCAGGGATGGGCTACACCATATATTTT
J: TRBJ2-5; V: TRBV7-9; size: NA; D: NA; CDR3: CASSLSGREQETQYF; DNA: TGTGCCAGCAGCTTATCTGGGCGCGAACAAGAGACCCAGTACTTC
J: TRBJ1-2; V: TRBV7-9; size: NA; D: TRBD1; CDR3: CASSITHRGAGGYTF; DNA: TGTGCCAGCAGCATCACCCACAGGGGGGCGGGAGGCTACACCTTC
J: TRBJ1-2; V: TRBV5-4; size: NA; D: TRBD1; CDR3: CASSLKLTGQGLFDGYTF; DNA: TGTGCCAGCAGCCTAAAATTGACGGGACAGGGCCTCTTCGATGGCTACACCTTC
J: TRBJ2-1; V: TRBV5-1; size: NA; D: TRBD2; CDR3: CASNTGLAGAGPYNEQFF; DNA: TGCGCCAGCAATACGGGACTAGCGGGGGCCGGGCCATACAATGAGCAGTTCTTC
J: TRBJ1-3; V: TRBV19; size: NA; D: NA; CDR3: CASSIGAGSAGNTIYF; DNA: TGTGCCAGTAGTATAGGCGCGGGATCGGCTGGAAACACCATATATTTT
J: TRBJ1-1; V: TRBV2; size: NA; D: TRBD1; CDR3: CASNRQGRTEAFF; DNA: TGTGCCAGCAACCGACAGGGCCGCACTGAAGCTTTCTTT
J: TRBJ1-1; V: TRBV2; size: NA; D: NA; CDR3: CASNQLAGENTEAFF; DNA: TGTGCCAGCAACCAACTTGCCGGGGAGAACACTGAAGCTTTCTTT
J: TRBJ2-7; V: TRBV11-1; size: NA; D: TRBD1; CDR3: CASSRGQGAGEQYF; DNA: TGTGCCAGCAGCCGGGGACAGGGGGCCGGCGAGCAGTACTTC
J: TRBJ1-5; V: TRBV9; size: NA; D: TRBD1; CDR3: CASSVTGGLQPQHF; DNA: TGTGCCAGCAGCGTAACAGGGGGCCTTCAGCCCCAGCATTTT
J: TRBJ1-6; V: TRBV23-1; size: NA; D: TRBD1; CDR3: CASSQGTGSYNSPLHF; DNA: TGCGCCAGCAGTCAAGGGACAGGGTCCTATAATTCACCCCTCCACTTT
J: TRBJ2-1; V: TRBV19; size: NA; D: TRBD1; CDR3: CASSIDAQGAYNEQFF; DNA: TGTGCCAGTAGTATAGACGCGCAGGGGGCGTACAATGAGCAGTTCTTC
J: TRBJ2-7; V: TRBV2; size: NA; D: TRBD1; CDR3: CASRGGQGAREQYF; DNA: TGTGCCAGCAGGGGGGGACAGGGGGCCCGCGAGCAGTACTTC
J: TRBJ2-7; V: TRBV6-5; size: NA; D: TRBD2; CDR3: CASSYGVVAGAEQYF; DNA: TGTGCCAGCAGTTACGGAGTAGTAGCGGGCGCCGAGCAGTACTTC
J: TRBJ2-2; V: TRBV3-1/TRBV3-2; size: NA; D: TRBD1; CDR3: CASSQEGQGDNTGELFF; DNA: TGTGCCAGCAGCCAAGAAGGACAGGGGGACAACACCGGGGAGCTGTTTTTT
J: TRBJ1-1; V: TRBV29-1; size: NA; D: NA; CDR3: CSVELEEIEAFF; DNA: TGCAGCGTTGAATTGGAGGAGATTGAAGCTTTCTTT
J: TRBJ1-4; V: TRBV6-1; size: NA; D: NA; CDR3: CASSEVAGSPTNEKLFF; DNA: TGTGCCAGCAGTGAAGTGGCAGGGTCCCCAACTAATGAAAAACTGTTTTTT
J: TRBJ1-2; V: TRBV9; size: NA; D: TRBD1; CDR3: CASSVDPGGGYTF; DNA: TGTGCCAGCAGCGTAGATCCAGGGGGCGGCTACACCTTC
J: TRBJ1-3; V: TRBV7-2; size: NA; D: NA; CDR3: CASRSIGSGNTIYF; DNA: TGTGCCAGCAGATCCATCGGGTCTGGAAACACCATATATTTT
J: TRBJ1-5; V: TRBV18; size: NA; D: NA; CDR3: CASSPYYRLNQPQHF; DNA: TGTGCCAGCTCACCATACTACAGGCTGAATCAGCCCCAGCATTTT
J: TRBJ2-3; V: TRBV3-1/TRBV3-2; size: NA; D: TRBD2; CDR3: CASSQVLLAGGRTDTQYF; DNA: TGTGCCAGCAGCCAAGTCCTGCTAGCGGGGGGGCGCACAGATACGCAGTATTTT
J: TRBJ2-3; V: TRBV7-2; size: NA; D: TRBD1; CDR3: CASSLSTGGIGTQYF; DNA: TGTGCCAGCAGCTTATCAACAGGGGGAATAGGTACGCAGTATTTT
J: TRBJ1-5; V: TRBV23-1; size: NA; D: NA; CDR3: CASSPQPQHF; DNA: TGCGCCAGCAGTCCACAGCCCCAGCATTTT
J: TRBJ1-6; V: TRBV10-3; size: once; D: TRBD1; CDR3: CAIAGTGDNSPLHF; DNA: TGTGCCATCGCGGGGACAGGGGATAATTCACCCCTCCACTTT
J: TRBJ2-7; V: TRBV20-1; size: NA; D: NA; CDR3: CSASVQGGPYEQYF; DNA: TGCAGTGCTAGTGTCCAGGGAGGCCCCTACGAGCAGTACTTC